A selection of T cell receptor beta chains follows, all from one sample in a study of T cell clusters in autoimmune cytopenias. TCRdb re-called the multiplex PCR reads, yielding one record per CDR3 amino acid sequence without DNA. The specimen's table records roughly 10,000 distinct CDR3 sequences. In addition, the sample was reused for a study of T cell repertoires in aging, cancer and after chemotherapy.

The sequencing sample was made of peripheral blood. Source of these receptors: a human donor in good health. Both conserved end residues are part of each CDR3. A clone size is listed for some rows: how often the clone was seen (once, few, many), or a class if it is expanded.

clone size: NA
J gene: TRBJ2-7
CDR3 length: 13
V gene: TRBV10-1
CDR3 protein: CASSTGGIHEQYF

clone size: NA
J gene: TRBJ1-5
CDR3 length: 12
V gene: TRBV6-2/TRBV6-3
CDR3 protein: CASSFSMGRRHF

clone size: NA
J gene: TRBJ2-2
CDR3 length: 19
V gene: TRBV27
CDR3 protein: CASSFMWVPGTANTGELFF

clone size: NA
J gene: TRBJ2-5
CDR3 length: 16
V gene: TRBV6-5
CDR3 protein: CASSYDGGSSQETQYF

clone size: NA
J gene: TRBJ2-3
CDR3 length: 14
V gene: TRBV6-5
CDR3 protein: CASSQQFEGDMQYF

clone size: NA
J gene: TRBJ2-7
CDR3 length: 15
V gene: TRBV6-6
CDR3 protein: CASTPLGGSLYEQYF

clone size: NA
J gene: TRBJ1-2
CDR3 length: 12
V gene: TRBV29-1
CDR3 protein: CSVELGANGYTF

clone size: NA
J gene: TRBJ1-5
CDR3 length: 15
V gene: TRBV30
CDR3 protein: CAWNLGGALNQPQHF

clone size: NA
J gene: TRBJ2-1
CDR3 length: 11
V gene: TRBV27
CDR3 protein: CASSSYREQFF

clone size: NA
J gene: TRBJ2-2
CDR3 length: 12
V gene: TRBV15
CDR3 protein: CATSRDNAGLFF

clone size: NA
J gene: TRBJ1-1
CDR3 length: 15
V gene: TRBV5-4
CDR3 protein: CASSLGSLMNTEAFF

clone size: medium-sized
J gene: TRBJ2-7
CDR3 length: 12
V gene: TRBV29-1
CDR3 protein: CSVAVGPYEQYF

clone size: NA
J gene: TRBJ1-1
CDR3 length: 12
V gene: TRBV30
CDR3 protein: CAWSRQGTAAFF

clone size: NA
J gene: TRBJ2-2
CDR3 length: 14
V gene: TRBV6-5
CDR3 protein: CASLRAGGTGELFF

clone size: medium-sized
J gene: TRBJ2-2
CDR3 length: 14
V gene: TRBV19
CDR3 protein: CASSTTGYTGELFF

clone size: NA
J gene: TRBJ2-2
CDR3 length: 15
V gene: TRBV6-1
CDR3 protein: CASSEAGTGTGELFF